The 23 T cell receptor beta chains given below trace back to one sample, sequenced in a study of T cells in Graves' hyperthyroidism and ophthalmopathy. Amplification of TCR beta CDR3 regions used RNA as the template. The study used the HTBI primer set for a first-round RT-PCR of the TCR CDR3. MiXCR was run by TCRdb on the multiplex PCR reads, yielding one entry per CDR3 protein. The sample yields about 420,000 distinct CDR3 sequences, 15% to 18% seen once. What was sequenced was blood. The receptor set was obtained from a young woman with Graves' hyperthyroidism.

This clonotype was counted ten times or more. The V and J genes are TRBV20-1 and TRBJ1-1, with 7 bases matching TRBD1. Trimming at V came to 6 bases and at J to 4 bases, leaving 20 bases not matched to a gene. The CDR3 length is 17 residues. Germline V gene data show CDR1 as DFQATT and CDR2 as SNEGSKA (reference sequence). This CDR3 is CSARSITGVGPLTEAFF. The CDR3 DNA reads as TGCAGTGCCAGATCAATTACAGGGGTAGGGCCTCTCACTGAAGCTTTCTTT.

This clonotype was seen at least ten times. V and J are TRBV19 and TRBJ1-5; the D gene is possibly TRBD1 (5 bases). V lost 5 bases and J 6 bases, leaving 14 bases between the germline ends. The CDR3 extends over 14 amino acids. Germline V gene sequence: CDR1 LNHDA, CDR2 SQIVND (reference sequence). The CDR3 here is CASSGWGNPQPQHF. For the CDR3, the DNA is TGTGCCAGTAGTGGGTGGGGGAATCCTCAGCCCCAGCATTTT. Full variable domain (rest looked up from reference TRBV19 and TRBJ1-5): DGGITQSPKYLFRKEGQNVTLSCEQNLNHDAMYWYRQDPGQGLRLIYYSQIVNDFQKGDIAEGYSVSREKKESFPLTVTSAQKNPTAFYLCASSGWGNPQPQHFGDGTRLSIL.

This clonotype was observed at least ten times. The chain recombines TRBV9 with TRBJ2-4; no firm D call. The CDR3 consists of 12 residues. The germline CDR1 and CDR2 sequences are SGDLS and YYNGEE. Trimming pared 4 bases from V and 3 bases from J, leaving 5 bases between. The CDR3 DNA is TGTGCCAGCAGCCCCGACAAAAACATTCAGTACTTC. Its protein product is CASSPDKNIQYF.

This clonotype occurred many times. The J gene is TRBJ2-2, the V gene TRBV3-1, with a weak D call TRBD1 (5 bases). Germline V lookup: CDR1 LGHDT, CDR2 YNNKEL (reference sequence). The CDR3 is 15 amino acids. Trimming took 2 bases from V and 4 from J, leaving 11 bases between them. As DNA, the CDR3 is TGTGCCAGCAGCCAAAAGAGACAGACCACCGGGGAGCTGTTTTTT. Its protein product is CASSQKRQTTGELFF.

This clonotype has a count of ten or more. This chain links TRBV7-9 with TRBJ2-5; D may correspond to TRBD1 or TRBD2 (5 bases each). Germline values: CDR1 SEHNR, CDR2 FQNEAQ (reference sequence). V was cut by 5 bases and J by 8 bases, with 18 bases left in between. The CDR3 spans 14 residues. In DNA, the CDR3 is TGTGCCAGCAGCACCGGGGCCTCCCCGGCTACCCAGTACTTC. Residues: CASSTGASPATQYF. Full variable domain (outside the CDR3, taken from reference TRBV7-9 and TRBJ2-5): DTGVSQNPRHKITKRGQNVTFRCDPISEHNRLYWYRQTLGQGPEFLTYFQNEAQLEKSRLLSDRFSAERPKGSFSTLEIQRTEQGDSAMYLCASSTGASPATQYFGPGTRLLVL.

V and J are TRBV7-9 and TRBJ2-7; D gene uncertain. CDR3 size: 15 residues. V was trimmed by 1 base and J by 7 bases, leaving 17 bases between them. Germline V gene data show CDR1 as SEHNR and CDR2 as FQNEAQ (reference sequence). CDR3 loop: CASSLGAGPNGEQYF. CDR3 coding DNA: TGTGCCAGCAGCTTAGGGGCAGGTCCCAATGGGGAGCAGTACTTC.

The chain is built from TRBV10-3 and TRBJ1-6, with D possibly matching TRBD1 (5 bases). This CDR3 has 14 residues. Between the trimmed V and J ends, which lost 4 bases and 6 bases, there was a span of 10 bases. CDR1 and CDR2 from the germline V gene are ENHRY and SYGVKD. The CDR3 DNA reads TGTGCCATCAGTGGGGGGGGATTTAATTCACCCCTCCACTTT. The encoded protein is CAISGGGFNSPLHF.

This clonotype has at least ten counts. The chain couples TRBV2 to TRBJ1-3, with 11 nucleotides matching TRBD1. The CDR3 consists of 15 residues. Germline loops: CDR1 SNHLY, CDR2 FYNNEI. V dropped 7 bases and J dropped 3; count of bases not matched to a gene: 5. CDR3 DNA sequence: TGTGCCAGCACCAAGGGACAGGGGGGTGGAAACACCATATATTTT. Translated, it gives CASTKGQGGGNTIYF.

The V gene is TRBV13, the J gene TRBJ2-7; 8 bases map to TRBD1. The J call could be wrong; TRBJ2-1 is a better fit for the DNA end. The germline V gene has CDR1 PRHDT and CDR2 FYEKMQ (reference sequence). This CDR3 is 13 amino acids long. The DNA for the CDR3 is TGTGCCAGCAGGTTGGACAGGGCCCACGAGCAGTTCTTC. Amino acids: CASRLDRAHEQFF.

In its sample, this clonotype was seen many times. This chain joins TRBV18 and TRBJ1-2; D call uncertain. CDR1 is KGHSH and CDR2 is LQKENI in the germline V gene. V lost 6 bases to trimming and J lost 2 bases, with 19 bases between them. The CDR3 spans 16 residues. CDR3 sequence (DNA): TGTGCCAGCTCCCTCATCGGTCAGATGGGGAACTATGGCTACACCTTC. Translation: CASSLIGQMGNYGYTF.

The chain uses TRBV24-1 and TRBJ2-6; 8 nucleotides agree with TRBD1. With V trimmed by 7 bases and J by 3 bases, 7 bases remained unmatched. Germline lookup yields CDR1 KGHDR and CDR2 SFDVKD. This CDR3 contains 16 residues. CDR3 region: CATSRPGGFGANVLTF. The DNA of the CDR3 is TGTGCCACCAGCCGACCAGGGGGCTTTGGGGCCAACGTCCTGACTTTC.

For this clonotype: A much more abundant neighbour one base away suggests this may be a read error. The V call is TRBV29-1, the J call TRBJ2-7, with unresolved D. CDR1 and CDR2 (germline): SQVTM, ANQGSEA. CDR3 size: 16 residues. Trimming pared 6 bases from V and 4 bases from J, leaving 25 bases between. For the CDR3, the DNA is TGCAGCGTCCGAGTCTGGGCGCGCGAGTCTACTTACGAGCAGTACTTC. It codes for CSVRVWARESTYEQYF.

In regard to this clonotype: It may be a read error: a sequence one base away is much more abundant. This chain uses TRBV2 with TRBJ1-2, with unresolved D. Germline CDR1 is SNHLY and CDR2 is FYNNEI. The CDR3 is 16 amino acids. CDR3 protein: CASSVVGGGSGYDYTF. The CDR3 DNA is TGTGCCAGCAGTGTAGTTGGTGGCGGCTCGGGCTATGACTACACCTTC.

The chain is built from TRBV11-2 and TRBJ2-7; maybe TRBD2 (5 bases). The germline gives CDR1 SGHAT, CDR2 FQNNGV. The CDR3 extends over 15 amino acids. V lost 1 base, J lost 0 bases, and 10 bases lay in between. The CDR3 is CASSLGSDPSYEQYF. The CDR3 nucleotides read TGTGCCAGCAGCTTAGGTAGCGATCCCTCCTACGAGCAGTACTTC.

This clonotype was counted ten times or more. This chain connects TRBV5-6 to TRBJ1-5; D ambiguous. This CDR3 is 13 amino acids long. V was trimmed by 0 bases and J by 7 bases, leaving 8 bases between them. Germline V gene lookup returns CDR1 SGHDT and CDR2 YYEEEE. The CDR3 region is CASSLELKQPQHF. The CDR3 coding sequence is TGTGCCAGCAGCTTGGAACTTAAGCAGCCCCAGCATTTT.

Many counts were recorded for this clonotype. This chain links TRBV2 with TRBJ1-4, with D maybe TRBD1 (5 bases). CDR3 length equals 13 residues. Germline V gene data show CDR1 as SNHLY and CDR2 as FYNNEI. V lost 4 bases, J lost 8 bases, and 11 bases lay in between. Here the CDR3 reads CASSGTLVEKLFF. The CDR3 nucleotides are TGTGCCAGCAGTGGGACACTAGTCGAAAAACTGTTTTTT. The whole variable domain, remainder taken from reference TRBV2 and TRBJ1-4, is EPEVTQTPSHQVTQMGQEVILRCVPISNHLYFYWYRQILGQKVEFLVSFYNNEISEKSEIFDDQFSVERPDGSNFTLKIRSTKLEDSAMYFCASSGTLVEKLFFGSGTQLSVL.

This clonotype was detected many times. The chain links TRBV9 to TRBJ2-7, with 9 positions matching TRBD2. The V segment lost 4 bases and the J segment 4 bases; nucleotides outside the gene matches: 12. The CDR3 consists of 16 residues. Germline CDR1 is SGDLS and CDR2 is YYNGEE. CDR3 DNA sequence: TGTGCCAGCAGCCCAAGTGGGCTAGCGGGAATGTACGAGCAGTACTTC. Translated, it gives CASSPSGLAGMYEQYF.

This clonotype was found many times. The CDR3 loop reads CASGTAYEQYF. The DNA of the CDR3 is TGTGCCAGCGGGACAGCCTACGAGCAGTACTTC. The chain uses TRBV19 and TRBJ2-7, with 7 nucleotides matching TRBD1. Germline lookup yields CDR1 LNHDA and CDR2 SQIVND (reference sequence). V trimming: 9 bases; J trimming: 2 bases; junction bases outside the gene matches: 1. CDR3 size: 11 residues.

This clonotype appeared many times. The CDR3 nucleotides read TGTGCCAGCAGCCAAGGGACAGGATCCTACGAGCAGTACTTC. Its protein is CASSQGTGSYEQYF. J is TRBJ2-7 and V is TRBV3-1, with 7 bases aligning to TRBD1. V dropped 1 base and J dropped 1; count of bases not matched to a gene: 1. Germline-derived CDR1 and CDR2 are LGHDT and YNNKEL (reference sequence). CDR3 size: 14 residues.

This clonotype was counted at least ten times. The rearrangement uses TRBV27 and TRBJ1-1; 8 bases fit TRBD1. Germline CDR1 reads MNHEY; CDR2 reads SMNVEV (reference sequence). V gave up 8 bases and J gave up 4 bases; unmatched junction bases: 12. The CDR3 sequence is 15 residues long. This CDR3 reads CASARDSTGGTEAFF. The DNA of the CDR3 is TGTGCCAGCGCGAGAGATAGTACAGGGGGCACTGAAGCTTTCTTT.

This clonotype was seen at least ten times. The genes are TRBV28 and TRBJ2-7; D is undetermined. CDR3 length equals 13 residues. V lost 6 bases and J 2 bases, leaving 11 bases between the germline ends. Germline lookup yields CDR1 MDHEN and CDR2 SYDVKM. CDR3 sequence reads: CASRPTATYEQYF. Written as DNA, the CDR3 is TGTGCCAGCAGACCGACGGCTACCTACGAGCAGTACTTC.

This clonotype occurred many times. This chain joins TRBV2 and TRBJ2-4; D unclear. The germline gives CDR1 SNHLY, CDR2 FYNNEI. This CDR3 has 16 residues. V gave up 1 base and J gave up 4 bases, with 14 bases separating them. CDR3 sequence: CASSEGRRTEKNIQYF. In nucleotides, the CDR3 is TGTGCCAGCAGTGAAGGACGACGTACGGAAAAAAACATTCAGTACTTC.

J is TRBJ2-3 and V is TRBV9; D may be TRBD2 (7 bases). The CDR3 contains 16 residues. The V end was cut by 0 bases, the J end by 5 bases, with 16 bases between. Germline CDR1 and CDR2: SGDLS and YYNGEE. CDR3 bases: TGTGCCAGCAGCGTAGAGGGGGGGCGGGGAGGAGATACGCAGTATTTT. Translation: CASSVEGGRGGDTQYF. The variable domain in full, with the rest retrieved from reference TRBV9 and TRBJ2-3, is DSGVTQTPKHLITATGQRVTLRCSPRSGDLSVYWYQQSLDQGLQFLIQYYNGEERAKGNILERFSAQQFPDLHSELNLSSLELGDSALYFCASSVEGGRGGDTQYFGPGTRLTVL.